This T cell receptor (beta chain) was identified during a study of blood T cell repertoires in COVID-19. This table comes from immunoSEQ multiplex PCR, and its TCRdb copy is limited to in-frame clones, with some not included. The sample has around 77,000 clones, around 90% seen once. Between the trimmed V and J ends, which lost 0 bases and 0 bases, there was a span of 15 bases. From germline, CDR1 is SGHRS and CDR2 YFSETQ. There are 17 residues in the CDR3. The chain couples TRBV5-1 to TRBJ2-5, with D perhaps matching TRBD1 (5 bases). The TCR originated in a woman at least 80 years old with active or convalescent COVID-19. The sequencing input was peripheral blood. The CDR3: CASSLGWGTSYQETQYF. The CDR3 nucleotides are TGCGCCAGCAGCTTGGGGTGGGGCACATCGTACCAAGAGACCCAGTACTTC.